A selection of T cell receptor beta chains follows, all from one sample in a study of cytomegalovirus exposure and HLA in healthy donors. Method: immunoSEQ multiplex PCR; TCRdb's copy keeps in-frame clones and lacks some. Of 130,000 to 150,000 clones listed, about two thirds were seen once; the top ten hold 1.6%. The specimen was PBMCs. The receptors were sampled from a woman between 18 and 29 years old in good health and CMV-seronegative. CDR3s include the opening cysteine and the closing phenylalanine or tryptophan. A D gene is named only where the DNA matches it firmly. The size of a clone is reported for some rows only, either as once, few or many, or as a class for expanded clones.

TRBJ1-2 | NA | TRBV7-2 | NA | CASSFRGGDGYTF | TGTGCCAGCAGCTTCCGGGGAGGGGATGGCTACACCTTC
TRBJ1-1 | NA | TRBV4-3 | TRBD1 | CASSQGQGTEAFF | TGCGCCAGCAGCCAAGGACAGGGCACTGAAGCTTTCTTT
TRBJ1-1 | NA | TRBV11-3 | NA | CASSFSRQPEAFF | TGTGCCAGCAGCTTCTCCCGACAGCCAGAAGCTTTCTTT
TRBJ1-1 | NA | TRBV6-1 | NA | CASRSGGGGTEAFF | TGTGCCAGCAGATCAGGAGGAGGTGGCACTGAAGCTTTCTTT
TRBJ2-5 | NA | TRBV5-5 | NA | CASSLLESYGTQYF | TGTGCCAGCAGCTTGTTGGAGTCTTACGGGACCCAGTACTTC
TRBJ2-1 | NA | TRBV5-1 | NA | CASSWFSESSYNEQFF | TGCGCCAGCAGCTGGTTCTCGGAGAGCTCCTACAATGAGCAGTTCTTC
TRBJ1-5 | few | TRBV19 | TRBD1 | CASSISGQDNQPQHF | TGTGCCAGTAGTATATCGGGACAGGACAATCAGCCCCAGCATTTT
TRBJ1-1 | NA | TRBV29-1 | TRBD1 | CSVEKGQGSTEAFF | TGCAGCGTTGAAAAAGGACAGGGATCCACTGAAGCTTTCTTT
TRBJ2-5 | NA | TRBV9 | NA | CASSVGAKTQETQYF | TGTGCCAGCAGCGTAGGGGCTAAGACCCAAGAGACCCAGTACTTC
TRBJ1-1 | NA | TRBV29-1 | NA | CSGRQDTEAFF | TGCAGCGGCCGACAGGACACTGAAGCTTTCTTT
TRBJ2-2 | NA | TRBV5-6 | NA | CASSLMRGDRNTGELFF | TGTGCCAGCAGCTTGATGAGGGGGGACAGGAACACCGGGGAGCTGTTTTTT
TRBJ2-5 | NA | TRBV7-6 | NA | CASSLELLAAQETQYF | TGTGCCAGCAGCTTAGAGCTTCTGGCGGCCCAAGAGACCCAGTACTTC
TRBJ2-1 | NA | TRBV9 | NA | CASSPRPAQGQFF | TGTGCCAGCAGCCCGAGACCCGCCCAGGGGCAGTTCTTC
TRBJ2-1 | NA | TRBV4-2 | TRBD1 | CASSQDLGQGRGEQFF | TGTGCCAGCAGCCAAGATTTGGGACAGGGGAGAGGTGAGCAGTTCTTC
TRBJ1-3 | NA | TRBV28 | NA | CASSLGRVSGNTIYF | TGTGCCAGCAGTTTAGGCAGGGTTTCTGGAAACACCATATATTTT